This T cell receptor (beta chain) was recovered during a study of regulatory T cells in long-lasting Graves disease. Study-level background: The study enrolled newly diagnosed Graves' patients on antithyroid drugs under 3 months.

This clonotype has at least ten counts. The time point here: newly diagnosed GD, antithyroid drugs for less than 3 months. The TCR library was made from RNA extracted from PBMCs. Researchers made TCR beta libraries by using iRepertoire HTBI primers and running Arm-PCR on CDR3 regions. TCRdb redid the calling of the multiplex PCR reads with MiXCR, one entry per CDR3 protein. The table includes about 620,000 distinct CDR3 sequences, 15% to 20% detected once. V shed 2 bases and J 11 bases; nucleotides not matched to a gene: 7. Germline CDR1 reads DFQATT; CDR2 reads SNEGSKA (reference sequence). The CDR3 sequence is 12 residues long. The same data also contributed to another study, on T cells in Graves' hyperthyroidism and ophthalmopathy.

The chain links TRBV20-1 to TRBJ1-1; TRBD1 agrees at 8 bases. Sample: peripheral blood mononuclear cells (PBMCs), taken at new diagnosis, from a patient treated with antithyroid drugs. This clonotype was obtained from a woman aged 30 to 39 with Graves disease. In DNA, the CDR3 is TGCAGTGCTAGATGGACAGGGCGCGTGGCTTTCTTT. Amino acids: CSARWTGRVAFF.